This T cell receptor beta chain was profiled in a study of blood T cell repertoires in COVID-19. Per the germline V gene, CDR1 is SSHAT and CDR2 is FNYEAQ (reference sequence). The CDR3 spans 16 residues. Sequenced by immunoSEQ multiplex PCR; TCRdb stores in-frame clones only, minus some. Here the sample spans roughly 380,000 clones, around nine tenths being singletons. For this clone: The junction differs from germline at one of its ends, possibly a read error.

This chain joins TRBV7-7 and TRBJ1-4, with TRBD1 as a possible D gene (5 bases). This sequence originates from a woman in her 30s who had been exposed to COVID-19. The sample comprised PBMCs or T cells enriched from blood (not recorded which). The CDR3 loop reads CASSLGDSFSNEKLFF. The CDR3 DNA reads as TGTGCTAGCAGCTTAGGCGACAGCTTCAGTAATGAAAAACTGTTTTTT.